Presented here are 26 T cell receptor beta chains from one specimen sequenced in a study of blood T cell repertoires in COVID-19. Assay used: immunoSEQ multiplex PCR; TCRdb lists only in-frame clones, some missing. The sample shows under 85,000 clones, around four fifths of them seen only once. Sequencing was done on a sample of peripheral blood. The receptors come from a human donor in a cohort sampled during active COVID-19.

V and J are TRBV4-1 and TRBJ1-2, with D unclear. The CDR3 is made up of 14 amino acids. Deletions cut 0 bases from V and 4 bases from J, with 9 bases between. Germline values: CDR1 MGHRA, CDR2 YSYEKL. The CDR3 reads CASSQDLFAYGYTF. The CDR3 bases are TGCGCCAGCAGCCAAGATCTATTCGCCTATGGCTACACCTTC.

This rearrangement joins TRBV7-9 to TRBJ1-5; 7 nucleotides match TRBD1. Germline trimming cut 4 bases from V and 7 bases from J; bases unmatched to any gene: 1. CDR3 size: 12 residues. The germline V gene has CDR1 SEHNR and CDR2 FQNEAQ (reference sequence). Here the CDR3 reads CASSWDSQPQHF. CDR3 bases: TGTGCCAGCAGCTGGGACAGCCAGCCCCAGCATTTT.

This clone was observed a handful of times. The chain carries TRBV7-2 and TRBJ1-5; D is possibly TRBD1 (5 bases). The CDR3 length is 15 residues. Germline CDR1 is SGHTA and CDR2 is FQGNSA. V was pared by 5 bases and J by 6 bases, with 17 bases between. CDR3 protein: CASSPRGEASQPQHF. In DNA form, the CDR3 reads TGTGCCAGCAGCCCTCGGGGGGAAGCGAGTCAGCCCCAGCATTTT.

The chain is built from TRBV6-1 and TRBJ1-3; D unclear. Germline-derived CDR1 and CDR2 are MNHNS and SASEGT. The V and J ends lost 2 bases and 0 bases respectively, with 8 bases between them. The CDR3 extends over 15 amino acids. The CDR3 nucleotides are TGTGCCAGCAGTGAACCTCGGGTCTCTGGAAACACCATATATTTT. It translates to CASSEPRVSGNTIYF.

The chain has TRBV7-3 and TRBJ1-1; 9 bases line up with TRBD1. The CDR3 sequence is 15 residues long. CDR1 and CDR2 from the germline V gene are SGHTA and FQGTGA. V trimming: 7 bases; J trimming: 4 bases; junction bases outside the gene matches: 10. This CDR3 reads CASTNGMDRGTEAFF. As DNA, the CDR3 is TGTGCCAGCACCAATGGAATGGACAGGGGCACTGAAGCTTTCTTT. The entire variable domain, with the rest obtained from reference TRBV7-3 and TRBJ1-1, is as follows: GAGVSQTPSNKVTEKGKYVELRCDPISGHTALYWYRQSLGQGPEFLIYFQGTGAADDSGLPNDRFFAVRPEGSVSTLKIQRTERGDSAVYLCASTNGMDRGTEAFFGQGTRLTVV.

This clone was observed a few times. The chain has TRBV25-1 and TRBJ1-5; TRBD1 might be the D (5 bases). The V end lost 3 bases, the J end lost 7 bases, and 13 bases lay between the germline ends. There are 14 residues in the CDR3. Looked up from germline, CDR1 is MGHDK and CDR2 is SYGVNS. The CDR3 is CASSDAGGIQPQHF. Here the CDR3 DNA reads TGTGCCAGCAGTGATGCCGGGGGGATACAGCCCCAGCATTTT. Supplemented by reference TRBV25-1 and TRBJ1-5, the full variable domain reads EADIYQTPRYLVIGTGKKITLECSQTMGHDKMYWYQQDPGMELHLIHYSYGVNSTEKGDLSSESTVSRIRTEHFPLTLESARPSHTSQYLCASSDAGGIQPQHFGDGTRLSIL.

The J gene is TRBJ1-1, the V gene TRBV7-9; D gene unclear. Germline values: CDR1 SEHNR, CDR2 FQNEAQ (reference sequence). V lost 3 bases, J lost 4 bases, and 9 bases lay in between. This CDR3 contains 13 residues. The CDR3 reads CASSFPGGTEAFF. CDR3 DNA: TGTGCCAGCAGCTTTCCGGGTGGCACTGAAGCTTTCTTT.

The V call is TRBV5-1, the J call TRBJ2-7; 15 positions match TRBD2. CDR1 and CDR2 from the germline V gene are SGHRS and YFSETQ. The V and J ends lost 5 bases and 2 bases, in that order; junction bases with no gene match: 11. The CDR3 spans 18 residues. The CDR3 coding sequence is TGCGCCAGCAGTCCCGGGACTAGCGGGGGGACCGGGGCCTACGAGCAGTACTTC. This gives the protein CASSPGTSGGTGAYEQYF.

The V gene is TRBV6-5, the J gene TRBJ2-7; 7 bases are shared with TRBD2. CDR3 length equals 15 residues. The V segment lost 6 bases and the J segment 2 bases; nucleotides outside the gene matches: 10. Germline V gene sequence: CDR1 MNHEY, CDR2 SVGAGI. This chain's CDR3 is CASSHRLASTYEQYF. The CDR3 DNA is TGTGCCAGCAGCCACCGACTAGCCAGTACCTACGAGCAGTACTTC.

This clone has only one observation. The chain combines TRBV5-1 with TRBJ2-7; D unresolved. V lost 0 bases and J 7 bases, leaving 14 bases between the germline ends. The CDR3 length is 14 residues. Germline assignment: CDR1 SGHRS and CDR2 YFSETQ. CDR3 nucleotide sequence: TGCGCCAGCAGCTTGGGAGGTTTCTCTAAGGAGCAGTACTTC. The encoded protein is CASSLGGFSKEQYF.

V usage is TRBV7-2 and J usage is TRBJ1-5, with D unresolved. The CDR3 is 13 residues long. CDR1 SGHTA and CDR2 FQGNSA come from the germline V gene. V was shortened by 5 bases and J by 5 bases, with 10 bases between the two germline ends. The CDR3 region is CASSPGSDQPQHF. CDR3 bases: TGTGCCAGCAGCCCCGGGAGTGATCAGCCCCAGCATTTT.

The chain has TRBV30 and TRBJ2-7, with D maybe TRBD2 (5 bases). V gave up 0 bases and J gave up 3 bases, with 18 bases separating them. This CDR3 has 16 amino acids. Germline lookup yields CDR1 GTSNPN and CDR2 SVGIG (reference sequence). For the CDR3, the DNA is TGTGCCTGGAGTGTAAGGGCGGGCGCCTTGGGCTACGAGCAGTACTTC. Translated: CAWSVRAGALGYEQYF.

The chain links TRBV21-1 to TRBJ1-2; TRBD1 is the table's D call and was not checked against the DNA. TRBV21-1 is a known pseudogene. The CDR3 loop spans 14 amino acids. The CDR3 protein is CASTSSWTGPGYTF. CDR3 DNA: TGTGCCAGCACCTCATCCTGGACAGGGCCTGGCTACACCTTC.

This clone was recorded a few times. The V call is TRBV7-2, the J call TRBJ1-2; TRBD1 aligns across 10 bases. Trimming took 6 bases from V and 5 from J; bases not matched to a gene: 12. This CDR3 spans 16 amino acids. Germline values: CDR1 SGHTA, CDR2 FQGNSA. The CDR3 sequence: CASRERGTGVWYGYTF. DNA for the CDR3: TGTGCCAGCAGGGAGCGCGGGACAGGGGTGTGGTATGGCTACACCTTC. Based on the CDR3 plus reference TRBV7-2 and TRBJ1-2, the full variable domain is GAGVSQSPSNKVTEKGKDVELRCDPISGHTALYWYRQSLGQGLEFLIYFQGNSAPDKSGLPSDRFSAERTGGSVSTLTIQRTQQEDSAVYLCASRERGTGVWYGYTFGSGTRLTVV.

The rearrangement joins TRBV7-9 to TRBJ1-1, with 7 positions matching TRBD1. CDR3 length: 14 residues. Per the germline V gene, CDR1 is SEHNR and CDR2 is FQNEAQ (reference sequence). Losses at the gene ends were 5 bases for V and 2 bases for J; bases not matched to a gene: 5. In DNA, the CDR3 is TGTGCCAGCAGCAAAGGGACAGAAAACACTGAAGCTTTCTTT. As protein: CASSKGTENTEAFF.

The rearrangement uses TRBV7-9 and TRBJ2-3, with 7 nucleotides matching TRBD2. Germline CDR1 reads SEHNR; CDR2 reads FQNEAQ (reference sequence). J gave up 6 bases and V 4 bases, and 10 bases lay outside the gene matches. The CDR3 runs 15 residues. The CDR3, as DNA: TGTGCCAGCAGCTCCCCCGGGACGCGGGGGGATACGCAGTATTTT. As protein: CASSSPGTRGDTQYF.

This clone was picked up a small number of times. The chain has TRBV11-2 and TRBJ2-1, with 12 bases aligning to TRBD2. The germline V gene has CDR1 SGHAT and CDR2 FQNNGV. The CDR3 is 15 residues long. The junction had 3 bases not matched to a gene; V was cut back by 5 bases and J by 4 bases. The CDR3 spells CASSALAGGYNEQFF. In DNA, the CDR3 is TGTGCCAGCAGCGCACTAGCGGGGGGATACAATGAGCAGTTCTTC.

The chain uses TRBV7-9 and TRBJ1-2, with D tentatively TRBD1 (5 bases). Trimming took off 3 bases at V and 5 bases at J, with 7 bases between the two ends. Germline V lookup: CDR1 SEHNR, CDR2 FQNEAQ (reference sequence). This CDR3 comprises 12 residues. The CDR3, as DNA: TGTGCCAGCAGCTTTCCAGGGTATGGCTACACCTTC. Its translation is CASSFPGYGYTF.

Notes on this clone: An end of the junction differs from the germline gene, which may be a read error. The V call is TRBV2, the J call TRBJ1-5; D is uncertain. The CDR3 spans 11 residues. Germline CDR1 reads SNHLY; CDR2 reads FYNNEI. Written as DNA, the CDR3 is TGTGCCAGCAGTAGAGATCAGGCCCAGCATTTT. This codes for CASSRDQAQHF.

The CDR3 DNA reads as TGTGCCAGCAGCCTTCGGCGGGACTATTCCTACGAGCAGTACTTC. It encodes CASSLRRDYSYEQYF. The J gene is TRBJ2-7, the V gene TRBV21-1; whether TRBD2, the table's D call, matches the DNA was not checked. TRBV21-1 is a pseudogene locus. There are 15 residues in the CDR3.

DNA of the CDR3: TGTGCCAGCAGCTTACGAGACTTTAATAATAAAAACATTCAGTACTTC. Protein sequence: CASSLRDFNNKNIQYF. The V gene is TRBV7-4, the J gene TRBJ2-4; D is uncertain. CDR3 length: 16 amino acids. Germline lookup yields CDR1 SGHVT and CDR2 SQSDAQ. Trimming pared 2 bases from V and 4 bases from J, leaving 15 bases between.

V is TRBV10-3 and J is TRBJ1-1, with 10 bases fitting TRBD1. Looked up from germline, CDR1 is ENHRY and CDR2 is SYGVKD. CDR3 length: 15 amino acids. V was pared by 4 bases and J by 1 base, with 3 bases of the junction left unmatched. CDR3 DNA sequence: TGTGCCATCAGTGGGTGGGACAGGGGGAACACTGAAGCTTTCTTT. This encodes CAISGWDRGNTEAFF.

This clone was observed a few times. This sequence joins TRBV7-2 and TRBJ2-7; 9 nucleotides align to TRBD1. From germline, CDR1 is SGHTA and CDR2 FQGNSA. CDR3 length: 13 amino acids. Trimming removed 5 bases from V and 3 bases from J; junction bases left unmatched: 2. CDR3 sequence: CASSRDRVYEQYF. CDR3 DNA sequence: TGTGCCAGCAGCCGGGACAGGGTCTACGAGCAGTACTTC.

This clone was recorded only once. This rearrangement joins TRBV7-8 to TRBJ1-5; D gene unclear. Trimming took off 5 bases at V and 0 bases at J, with 11 bases between the two ends. This CDR3 contains 15 residues. In germline, CDR1 is SGHVS, CDR2 FQNEAQ. In DNA, the CDR3 is TGTGCCAGCAGCCCCGAGTTTACTAGCAATCAGCCCCAGCATTTT. Encoded protein: CASSPEFTSNQPQHF.

This sequence joins TRBV5-4 and TRBJ1-2, with D possibly matching TRBD1 (5 bases). CDR3 length: 17 residues. The V gene's germline CDR1 is SGHNT and CDR2 YYREEE (reference sequence). V was shortened by 3 bases and J by 4 bases, with 22 bases between the two germline ends. The CDR3 here is CASSWGGSSQISYGYTF. The CDR3 DNA follows: TGTGCCAGCAGCTGGGGGGGGAGCAGCCAAATATCCTATGGCTACACCTTC.

This chain connects TRBV6-2 or TRBV6-3 to TRBJ2-7, with 11 bases that match TRBD2. This CDR3 spans 15 amino acids. Looked up from germline, CDR1 is MNHEY and CDR2 is SVGEGT. J lost 4 bases, V lost 0 bases, and 2 bases had no gene match. The CDR3 reads CASSYSASGGYEQYF. The DNA of the CDR3 is TGTGCCAGCAGTTACTCGGCTAGCGGGGGGTACGAGCAGTACTTC.